The rows below give T cell receptor beta chains drawn from one sample of a study of response to subunit inactivated influenza vaccine. TCRdb fed the RT-PCR reads into MiXCR, producing one record per CDR3 protein. The repertoire holds approximately 530,000 distinct CDR3 sequences, less than 10% seen once, with approximately 12% in the top ten. The sequenced sample was PBMCs from blood, obtained less than 30 months after vaccination. The receptors shown here come from a man aged 50-75 years who received an inactivated influenza vaccine. CDR3s include the opening cysteine and the closing phenylalanine or tryptophan. Fields, in order: V gene, clone size, J gene, CDR3 protein. Clone size is stated in some rows and not others, as once, few, many or a class when expanded.

V: TRBV12-3/TRBV12-4; size: many; J: TRBJ2-7; CDR3: CASSLASGGYEQYF
V: TRBV12-3/TRBV12-4; size: few; J: TRBJ2-7; CDR3: CASSRTSSEQYF
V: TRBV27; size: few; J: TRBJ2-3; CDR3: CASSPLQSTDTQYF
V: TRBV5-1; size: -; J: TRBJ2-5; CDR3: CASSWRGSGGETQYF
V: TRBV4-3; size: many; J: TRBJ2-2; CDR3: CASSQDRGNTGELFF
V: TRBV4-1; size: many; J: TRBJ2-1; CDR3: CASSRTSGADFNEQFF
V: TRBV5-1; size: many; J: TRBJ2-2; CDR3: CASSLAPPNTGELFF
V: TRBV19; size: -; J: TRBJ2-3; CDR3: CASSITYRGTDTQYF
V: TRBV29-1; size: few; J: TRBJ2-3; CDR3: CSAMTSGRAGDTQYF
V: TRBV20-1; size: many; J: TRBJ2-5; CDR3: CSASRRGTTGETQYF
V: TRBV7-9; size: -; J: TRBJ2-7; CDR3: CASSPNMGQGSSYEQYF
V: TRBV27; size: few; J: TRBJ2-7; CDR3: CASGQGTGGDEQYF
V: TRBV20-1; size: few; J: TRBJ2-5; CDR3: CSAPEPSMKETQYF
V: TRBV11-2; size: -; J: TRBJ1-6; CDR3: CASSLITENRDSPLHF
V: TRBV5-1; size: few; J: TRBJ2-3; CDR3: CASNIRRAGDTQYF
V: TRBV15; size: -; J: TRBJ1-2; CDR3: CATSRALGVAGYTF
V: TRBV6-5; size: many; J: TRBJ1-1; CDR3: CASSYSAGRNTEAFF
V: TRBV5-1; size: many; J: TRBJ1-1; CDR3: CASRLARGNTEAFF
V: TRBV4-1; size: few; J: TRBJ1-3; CDR3: CASSQADTAGNTIYF
V: TRBV12-3/TRBV12-4; size: -; J: TRBJ2-5; CDR3: CASGTMYQETQYF
V: TRBV20-1; size: -; J: TRBJ2-3; CDR3: CSARLGSDTQYF
V: TRBV5-1; size: -; J: TRBJ2-3; CDR3: CASSTLAGGPDTQYF
V: TRBV10-3; size: many; J: TRBJ1-5; CDR3: CAISAHQAYQPQHF
V: TRBV29-1; size: many; J: TRBJ2-3; CDR3: CSVSGLAGSHTDTQYF
V: TRBV28; size: many; J: TRBJ2-7; CDR3: CASSSDRSPSYEQYF
V: TRBV27; size: -; J: TRBJ2-7; CDR3: CASSLSGRSTYEQYF
V: TRBV27; size: -; J: TRBJ1-6; CDR3: CASSSIGTYNSPLHF